One sample yielded the 20 T cell receptor beta chains listed below, sequenced in a study of CD8 T cells in Susac syndrome. Reverse transcription of about 0.45 to 1 ug RNA was performed with random hexamers. In TCRdb, the immunoSEQ multiplex PCR reads were re-called with MiXCR into one record per CDR3 protein. The table has under 200,000 distinct CDR3 sequences, around 94% seen once. The sample taken for sequencing was CD4+ T cells from PBMCs. Source of these receptors: a human donor with Susac syndrome.

J is TRBJ2-7 and V is TRBV5-1, with D possibly TRBD2 on 5 matching bases. With 0 bases removed from V and 1 base from J, the gap between germline ends came to 11 bases. The germline gives CDR1 SGHRS, CDR2 YFSETQ. The CDR3 extends over 15 amino acids. CDR3 protein: CASSLGHRGSYEQYF. In DNA form, the CDR3 reads TGCGCCAGCAGCTTGGGCCATCGGGGATCCTACGAGCAGTACTTC.

The chain recombines TRBV30 with TRBJ1-3; a weak D match, TRBD1 (5 bases). V was shortened by 1 base and J by 0 bases, with 7 bases between the two germline ends. This CDR3 has 14 residues. Germline assignment: CDR1 GTSNPN and CDR2 SVGIG (reference sequence). The CDR3 sequence: CAWSGQSSGNTIYF. CDR3 sequence (DNA): TGTGCCTGGAGTGGACAGTCCTCTGGAAACACCATATATTTT.

This clonotype was detected only a few times. The chain employs TRBV29-1 and TRBJ2-7; TRBD2 is a possible D gene (6 bases). CDR3 length: 12 amino acids. Trimming stripped 4 bases from V and 2 bases from J, with 9 bases between. Germline CDR1 SQVTM, CDR2 ANQGSEA. This chain's CDR3 is CSVVRGTYEQYF. DNA for the CDR3: TGCAGCGTTGTACGGGGGACCTACGAGCAGTACTTC.

This clonotype is a singleton in its sample. The genes are TRBV4-1 and TRBJ1-6, with 9 nucleotides matching TRBD1. This CDR3 spans 15 amino acids. Germline-derived CDR1 and CDR2 are MGHRA and YSYEKL. Unmatched junction bases numbered 4, after V lost 5 bases and J lost 5 bases. CDR3 region: CASSGRDRDNSPLHF. The CDR3 nucleotides are TGCGCCAGCAGCGGCCGGGACAGGGATAATTCACCCCTCCACTTT.

The chain carries TRBV9 and TRBJ1-4; weak D call: TRBD1 (6 bases). V lost 3 bases to trimming and J lost 4 bases, with 13 bases between them. The CDR3 covers 15 residues. Per germline, CDR1 SGDLS and CDR2 YYNGEE. CDR3 sequence reads: CASSAHRVGNEKLFF. The CDR3 DNA follows: TGTGCCAGCAGCGCCCACAGGGTGGGTAATGAAAAACTGTTTTTT.

The chain recombines TRBV20-1 with TRBJ2-7; D is perhaps TRBD1 or TRBD2 (5 bases each). CDR1 and CDR2 from the germline V gene are DFQATT and SNEGSKA (reference sequence). CDR3 length: 15 amino acids. V was clipped by 3 bases and J by 3 bases, with 18 bases between them. The CDR3 coding sequence is TGCAGTGCTAGGGCTCAGCAGGGACGAAGCTACGAGCAGTACTTC. As protein: CSARAQQGRSYEQYF.

The V gene is TRBV18, the J gene TRBJ2-3; maybe TRBD2 (5 bases). This CDR3 has 17 amino acids. V was trimmed by 2 bases and J by 0 bases, leaving 15 bases between them. Germline assignment: CDR1 KGHSH and CDR2 LQKENI. Here the CDR3 reads CASSPAGVALSTDTQYF. The CDR3 DNA reads as TGTGCCAGCTCACCAGCCGGAGTAGCGTTAAGCACAGATACGCAGTATTTT.

This clonotype was counted a single time. CDR3 sequence reads: CASSSTVSQFF. The CDR3 DNA follows: TGTGCCAGCAGCTCCACAGTTTCGCAGTTCTTC. The genes are TRBV7-2 and TRBJ2-1; D unclear. The CDR3 is 11 residues long. The germline V gene encodes CDR1 SGHTA and CDR2 FQGNSA. V was pared by 4 bases and J by 12 bases, with 10 bases between.

The J gene is TRBJ2-7, the V gene TRBV12-3 or TRBV12-4; no clear D gene. The CDR3 extends over 14 amino acids. The ends were cut back, 0 bases at V and 1 base at J, with 7 bases in the middle. The CDR3 region is CASSLARFSYEQYF. The CDR3 DNA reads as TGTGCCAGCAGTTTAGCCAGGTTTTCCTACGAGCAGTACTTC.

The chain carries TRBV4-3 and TRBJ2-1, with TRBD1 identical over 7 bases. V lost 4 bases to trimming and J lost 4 bases; unmatched junction nucleotides: 7. There are 15 residues in the CDR3. In germline, CDR1 is LGHNA, CDR2 YSLEER. The CDR3 nucleotides are TGCGCCAGCAGCCTCCAGGGACAGACATACAATGAGCAGTTCTTC. Residues: CASSLQGQTYNEQFF.

The chain carries TRBV9 and TRBJ1-5, with TRBD1 as a possible D gene (5 bases). Germline assignment: CDR1 SGDLS and CDR2 YYNGEE. The CDR3 runs 15 residues. The V end was cut by 0 bases, the J end by 3 bases, with 10 bases between. In DNA, the CDR3 is TGTGCCAGCAGCGTAGTTGACAGCTTCAATCAGCCCCAGCATTTT. It codes for CASSVVDSFNQPQHF.

CDR3 loop: CAISRRQGYNEQFF. The CDR3 DNA follows: TGTGCCATCAGTAGGAGACAGGGGTACAATGAGCAGTTCTTC. This chain links TRBV10-3 with TRBJ2-1, with 8 nucleotides matching TRBD1. The germline V gene encodes CDR1 ENHRY and CDR2 SYGVKD. Trimming at V came to 5 bases and at J to 4 bases, leaving 4 bases not matched to a gene. The CDR3 totals 14 residues.

The V gene is TRBV12-3 or TRBV12-4, the J gene TRBJ1-1, with 9 positions matching TRBD1. There are 13 residues in the CDR3. J was trimmed by 7 bases and V by 7 bases; bases with no gene match: 7. CDR3 in DNA: TGTGCCAGCACTCAAAGACAGGGGGATGAAGCTTTCTTT. It specifies CASTQRQGDEAFF.

The chain recombines TRBV20-1 with TRBJ2-2; 8 bases align to TRBD2. CDR3 length equals 13 residues. Germline V CDR1 and CDR2: DFQATT, SNEGSKA (reference sequence). Losses at the gene ends were 6 bases for V and 3 bases for J; bases not matched to a gene: 3. CDR3 sequence: CSAGSGDTGELFF. Written as DNA, the CDR3 is TGCAGTGCAGGTAGCGGGGACACCGGGGAGCTGTTTTTT.

This clonotype was picked up one time. The chain uses TRBV12-5 and TRBJ2-6, with D hard to call. This CDR3 has 13 amino acids. CDR1 LGHNT and CDR2 FRNRAP come from the germline V gene. V was clipped by 7 bases and J by 4 bases, with 8 bases between them. In DNA, the CDR3 is TGTGCTAGTGCCCCGACGGGGGCCAACGTCCTGACTTTC. Translated, it gives CASAPTGANVLTF.

The V gene is TRBV4-2, the J gene TRBJ2-3; perhaps D is TRBD1 or TRBD2 (5 bases each). With 2 bases removed from V and 0 bases from J, the gap between germline ends came to 12 bases. The germline V gene has CDR1 LGHNA and CDR2 YNFKEQ. The CDR3 length is 16 residues. This CDR3 reads CASSQTGTTSTDTQYF. CDR3 nucleotides: TGTGCCAGCAGCCAAACGGGGACCACAAGCACAGATACGCAGTATTTT.

This clonotype was seen more than once but under ten times. The genes are TRBV28 and TRBJ2-5, with D possibly being TRBD1 (6 bases). CDR3 size: 14 residues. The V end lost 5 bases, the J end lost 2 bases, and 12 bases lay between the germline ends. Germline CDR1 reads MDHEN; CDR2 reads SYDVKM. The CDR3 region has the DNA TGTGCCAGCAGTGCCCCAGGGGTTCAAGAGACCCAGTACTTC. This sequence encodes CASSAPGVQETQYF.

The V and J genes are TRBV18 and TRBJ2-2, with 7 bases lining up with TRBD2. The CDR3 consists of 15 residues. Germline trimming cut 5 bases from V and 4 bases from J; bases unmatched to any gene: 7. Looked up from germline, CDR1 is KGHSH and CDR2 is LQKENI. Here the CDR3 reads CASSTIAGFTGELFF. DNA for the CDR3: TGTGCCAGCTCAACTATAGCGGGTTTCACCGGGGAGCTGTTTTTT.

The chain combines TRBV3-1 with TRBJ2-5; TRBD1 agrees at 8 bases. The CDR3 has 13 residues. Per germline, CDR1 LGHDT and CDR2 YNNKEL (reference sequence). Trimming took 3 bases from V and 9 from J; bases not matched to a gene: 6. The CDR3 region is CASSQGTGGSQYF. CDR3 DNA: TGTGCCAGCAGCCAGGGGACAGGAGGGTCCCAGTACTTC.

The chain recombines TRBV24-1 with TRBJ1-2; a weak D match, TRBD1 (5 bases). Germline values: CDR1 KGHDR, CDR2 SFDVKD. This CDR3 region has 11 residues. The ends were cut back, 3 bases at V and 9 bases at J, with 7 bases in the middle. The CDR3 DNA follows: TGTGCCACCAGTGATCGGGGGAGCTACACCTTC. It is translated as CATSDRGSYTF.